Listed here are 11 T cell receptor beta chains from one sample, sequenced in a study of T-cell reconstitution after alpha-beta-depleted transplantation in children. This sample's TCRbeta library carried unique molecular identifier barcodes. TCRdb reanalysed the PCR reads using MiXCR and keeps one entry per CDR3 protein. In the table there are over 85,000 distinct CDR3 sequences, 9% to 12% of which are singletons. The sample was PBMCs from the stem cell graft donor, taken from the stem cell graft. Receptor source: a human donor who donated a stem cell graft to a child with acute lymphoblastic leukemia.

The table lists this clonotype with many counts. The chain employs TRBV20-1 and TRBJ2-1, with D possibly being TRBD1 (5 bases). V dropped 8 bases and J dropped 7 bases, with 9 bases sitting between them. This CDR3 is 10 amino acids long. Germline-derived CDR1 and CDR2 are DFQATT and SNEGSKA (reference sequence). The chain's CDR3 is CSFAGNEQFF. The CDR3 DNA follows: TGCAGTTTTGCAGGGAATGAGCAGTTCTTC.

The V call is TRBV6-2 or TRBV6-3, the J call TRBJ2-1; 10 bases line up with TRBD2. Germline CDR1 and CDR2: MNHEY and SVGEGT. With V trimmed by 5 bases and J by 8 bases, 12 bases remained unmatched. The CDR3 has 16 amino acids. The CDR3 spells CASSDRASGSNDEQFF. CDR3 coding DNA: TGTGCCAGCAGTGACAGGGCTAGCGGGAGTAACGATGAGCAGTTCTTC.

In its sample, this clonotype was seen many times. V and J are TRBV10-3 and TRBJ1-5; TRBD1 is a possible D gene (5 bases). The CDR3 is 16 residues long. Germline-derived CDR1 and CDR2 are ENHRY and SYGVKD. Trimming removed 5 bases at V and 1 base at J, with 15 bases between. This CDR3 reads CAISSPGTPSNQPQHF. The CDR3 bases are TGTGCCATCAGTTCCCCCGGGACTCCCAGCAATCAGCCCCAGCATTTT.

This clonotype was picked up many times. The chain uses TRBV5-1 and TRBJ2-7; 7 positions agree with TRBD1. V dropped 4 bases and J dropped 3; count of bases not matched to a gene: 7. This CDR3 has 14 amino acids. Looked up from germline, CDR1 is SGHRS and CDR2 is YFSETQ. The CDR3 sequence: CASSHGTADYEQYF. In DNA, the CDR3 is TGCGCCAGCAGCCACGGGACAGCCGACTACGAGCAGTACTTC.

This clonotype was seen a few times. The chain's CDR3 is CASSPPSTGRLAIRHTQYF. In DNA, the CDR3 is TGTGCCAGCAGCCCCCCTAGTACTGGTAGGCTAGCGATCCGCCATACGCAGTATTTT. This sequence joins TRBV7-3 and TRBJ2-3; perhaps TRBD2 as D (6 bases). V was trimmed by 5 bases and J by 7 bases, leaving 31 bases between them. The CDR3 extends over 19 amino acids. Per the germline V gene, CDR1 is SGHTA and CDR2 is FQGTGA.

This clonotype occurred many times. The rearrangement joins TRBV29-1 to TRBJ2-5, with a tentative D call TRBD2 (6 bases). Trimming left V 3 bases short and J 1 base short, with 12 bases between. This CDR3 has 14 amino acids. Germline V gives CDR1 SQVTM, CDR2 ANQGSEA. The CDR3 reads CSVEGERAQETQYF. As DNA, the CDR3 is TGCAGCGTTGAGGGGGAGCGGGCCCAAGAGACCCAGTACTTC. Supplemented by reference TRBV29-1 and TRBJ2-5, the full variable domain reads SAVISQKPSRDICQRGTSLTIQCQVDSQVTMMFWYRQQPGQSLTLIATANQGSEATYESGFVIDKFPISRPNLTFSTLTVSNMSPEDSSIYLCSVEGERAQETQYFGPGTRLLVL.

The chain links TRBV6-1 to TRBJ1-4; D may be TRBD1 (5 bases). V lost 11 bases and J lost 8, with 18 bases in between. This CDR3 contains 13 residues. Germline CDR1 reads MNHNS; CDR2 reads SASEGT. The CDR3 DNA sequence: TGTGCCGGCACAAGGGAAACAGGAGAAAAACTGTTTTTT. Amino acid sequence: CAGTRETGEKLFF.

This clonotype occurred once. J is TRBJ1-2 and V is TRBV12-3 or TRBV12-4; D may be TRBD1 (5 bases). V dropped 5 bases and J dropped 6 bases, with 10 bases sitting between them. The CDR3 covers 12 residues. CDR3 loop: CASSRGGDGYTF. CDR3 bases: TGTGCCAGCAGTCGGGGGGGGGATGGCTACACCTTC.

In its sample, this clonotype is medium-sized. The J gene is TRBJ1-5, the V gene TRBV6-6, with D perhaps matching TRBD1 (5 bases). This CDR3 has 15 amino acids. From germline, CDR1 is MNHNY and CDR2 SVGAGI (reference sequence). V lost 6 bases and J 4 bases, leaving 16 bases between the germline ends. DNA for the CDR3: TGTGCCAGCAGCCACGGGGAGGGGTGGAATCAGCCCCAGCATTTT. Protein product: CASSHGEGWNQPQHF.

This clonotype was found many times. CDR3 in amino acids: CASSLDPAGRTGELFF. The CDR3 region has the DNA TGCGCCAGCAGCTTGGACCCAGCGGGCCGAACCGGGGAGCTGTTTTTT. The gene calls are TRBV5-1 and TRBJ2-2, with D maybe TRBD2 (6 bases). CDR3 length: 16 amino acids. The V gene's germline CDR1 is SGHRS and CDR2 YFSETQ. V dropped 0 bases and J dropped 5 bases, with 14 bases sitting between them.

A word on this clonotype: Just one base apart from a much larger clone, this may be a read error. The chain links TRBV7-8 to TRBJ1-5; possibly TRBD1 for D (6 bases). Germline V gene sequence: CDR1 SGHVS, CDR2 FQNEAQ. CDR3 length equals 15 residues. V was clipped by 5 bases and J by 6 bases, with 17 bases between them. CDR3 sequence: CASSPQPQGVQPQHF. DNA for the CDR3: TGTGCCAGCAGCCCACAACCACAGGGTGTTCAGCCCCAGCATTTT.